This T cell receptor beta chain was sequenced in a study of sequential checkpoint blockade in melanoma. The method was immunoSEQ multiplex PCR; TCRdb's version includes in-frame clones alone and lacks a portion of them. This sample has 15,000 to 20,000 clones, with about 80% found just once. Described treatment: randomized to nivolumab then ipilimumab (arm A) or the reverse (arm B). With 3 bases clipped from V and 6 bases from J, the junction kept 10 bases outside the gene matches. CDR3 length equals 15 residues. In germline, CDR1 is SGHNT, CDR2 YYREEE (reference sequence). This clone occurred a few times.

This sample comprised CD8+ T cells sorted from blood (inferred from file names), obtained from a patient given nivolumab and ipilimumab in sequence. The sequence was collected from a human donor with melanoma. The rearrangement links TRBV5-4 to TRBJ1-2, with TRBD1 matching over 8 bases. The CDR3 sequence is CASSSTGEGSDGYTF. In nucleotides, the CDR3 is TGTGCCAGCAGCTCGACAGGGGAAGGATCGGATGGCTACACCTTC.